The rows below give T cell receptor beta chains drawn from one sample of a study of cytomegalovirus exposure and HLA in healthy donors. Profiling relied on immunoSEQ multiplex PCR, and the TCRdb table lists in-frame clones only, not all of them. The data show roughly 89,000 clones, roughly 76% seen once. The specimen was PBMCs. Receptors were obtained from a woman aged 25 to 45 in good health and CMV-seronegative. The CDR3 runs from the conserved cysteine through the conserved F or W. The D gene is left open where the match is weak. Expanded clones get a size class; other rows say once, few or many, or leave the size out.

d_call clone_size j_call v_call cdr3_aa cdr3_nt
- few TRBJ2-5 TRBV6-5 CASSYRPGGETQYF TGTGCCAGCAGTTATAGACCCGGCGGGGAGACCCAGTACTTC
TRBD1 - TRBJ2-2 TRBV7-3 CASSSTGADTGELFF TGTGCCAGCAGCTCCACAGGGGCGGACACCGGGGAGCTGTTTTTT
TRBD2 - TRBJ2-1 TRBV25-1 CATGAGYPYNEQFF TGTGCCACCGGAGCGGGATACCCCTACAATGAGCAGTTCTTC
TRBD1 - TRBJ1-5 TRBV28 CASRDGTVPQPQHF TGTGCCAGCAGAGATGGGACAGTCCCTCAGCCCCAGCATTTT
TRBD1 few TRBJ1-1 TRBV19 CASSAGGNTEAFF TGTGCCAGTAGTGCAGGGGGGAACACTGAAGCTTTCTTT
- - TRBJ2-5 TRBV27 CASSSREETQYF TGTGCCAGCAGTTCCAGGGAAGAGACCCAGTACTTC
TRBD2 - TRBJ2-1 TRBV7-9 CASSLAPSGRRGEQFF TGTGCCAGCAGCTTAGCACCTAGCGGGAGGAGGGGTGAGCAGTTCTTC
- - TRBJ2-5 TRBV18 CASSPPFLTLDQETQYF TGTGCCAGCTCACCCCCATTTTTGACTTTGGATCAAGAGACCCAGTACTTC
- - TRBJ1-5 TRBV6-1 CASSEVRQYNQPQHF TGTGCCAGCAGTGAAGTACGACAGTACAATCAGCCCCAGCATTTT
- - TRBJ1-2 TRBV11-3 CASSFSKGTGYTF TGTGCCAGCAGCTTCTCGAAGGGGACAGGCTACACCTTC
- - TRBJ2-2 TRBV10-3 CAISEFQGLNTGELFF TGTGCCATCAGTGAGTTTCAGGGGCTGAACACCGGGGAGCTGTTTTTT
TRBD2 - TRBJ2-3 TRBV7-9 CASSWGLATSTDTQYF TGTGCCAGCAGCTGGGGACTAGCGACTAGCACAGATACGCAGTATTTT
- - TRBJ1-1 TRBV19 CASSKGLLGDYTEAFF TGTGCCAGTAGTAAGGGACTTCTCGGGGACTACACTGAAGCTTTCTTT
- - TRBJ2-2 TRBV11-2 CASSLVRANIGELFF TGTGCCAGCAGCTTAGTGCGGGCTAACATCGGGGAGCTGTTTTTT
- - TRBJ1-1 TRBV14 CASSQDLNTEAFF TGTGCCAGCAGCCAAGACTTGAACACTGAAGCTTTCTTT
TRBD1 - TRBJ1-2 TRBV5-1 CASSVGQGEGDYGYTF TGCGCCAGCAGCGTGGGACAGGGGGAAGGCGACTATGGCTACACCTTC
TRBD1 - TRBJ2-2 TRBV5-1 CASSLASGQQFNTGELFF TGCGCCAGCAGCTTGGCTTCGGGACAGCAATTTAACACCGGGGAGCTGTTTTTT
TRBD2 - TRBJ2-7 TRBV7-9 CASSLRPGTSGSLSYEQYF TGTGCCAGCAGCTTAAGGCCCGGGACTAGCGGGAGTCTGTCCTACGAGCAGTACTTC
- few TRBJ2-1 TRBV28 CASSLPHAGSSYNEQFF TGTGCCAGCAGTTTACCCCATGCGGGGAGCTCCTACAATGAGCAGTTCTTC
TRBD2 - TRBJ2-1 TRBV6-1 CASTPSSREGEQFF TGTGCCAGCACCCCCTCGAGCAGGGAGGGCGAGCAGTTCTTC
- - TRBJ2-3 TRBV30 CAWSGKPTNTQYF TGTGCCTGGAGCGGGAAACCTACAAATACGCAGTATTTT
- - TRBJ2-5 TRBV5-1 CASSLLTGQETQYF TGCGCCAGCAGCCTACTGACAGGTCAAGAGACCCAGTACTTC
TRBD1 - TRBJ1-1 TRBV28 CASRQGRWNTEAFF TGTGCCAGCCGACAGGGGAGATGGAACACTGAAGCTTTCTTT
- - TRBJ2-7 TRBV11-2 CASSLVRGHRSYEQYF TGTGCCAGCAGCTTAGTCAGGGGACATAGGTCCTACGAGCAGTACTTC
- - TRBJ2-1 TRBV7-9 CASPIGNSSYNEQFF TGTGCCAGCCCTATCGGAAACAGCTCCTACAATGAGCAGTTCTTC
- - TRBJ1-4 TRBV15 CATSRPPSLEKLFF TGTGCCACCAGCAGACCCCCCTCCCTTGAAAAACTGTTTTTT
- once TRBJ2-1 TRBV9 CASSPGDNNEQFF TGTGCCAGCAGCCCCGGAGATAACAATGAGCAGTTCTTC
TRBD1 - TRBJ1-4 TRBV9 CASSVGDRATNEKLFF TGTGCCAGCAGCGTAGGCGACAGGGCGACTAATGAAAAACTGTTTTTT
TRBD2 - TRBJ2-7 TRBV13 CASSRETSGYEQYF TGTGCCAGCAGCAGAGAGACTAGCGGGTACGAGCAGTACTTC
- - TRBJ1-2 TRBV6-1 CASSEWVRGGRWYGYTF TGTGCCAGCAGTGAATGGGTCAGGGGCGGCCGGTGGTATGGCTACACCTTC
- - TRBJ2-1 TRBV21-1 CASSKVGGLMDEQFF TGTGCCAGCAGCAAAGTTGGGGGCTTAATGGATGAGCAGTTCTTC
TRBD1 - TRBJ2-1 TRBV6-1 CASSDRGRGYEQFF TGTGCCAGCAGTGACAGGGGGCGTGGGTATGAGCAGTTCTTC